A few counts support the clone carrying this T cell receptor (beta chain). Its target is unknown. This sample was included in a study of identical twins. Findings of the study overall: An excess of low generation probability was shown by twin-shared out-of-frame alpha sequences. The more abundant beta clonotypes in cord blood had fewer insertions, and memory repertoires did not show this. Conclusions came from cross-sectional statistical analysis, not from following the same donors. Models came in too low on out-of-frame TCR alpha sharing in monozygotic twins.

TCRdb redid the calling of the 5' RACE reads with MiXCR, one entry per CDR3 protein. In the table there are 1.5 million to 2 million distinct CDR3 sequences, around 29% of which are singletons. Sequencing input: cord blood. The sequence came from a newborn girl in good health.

CDR3: CSARDHSKLFF. The CDR3 DNA reads TGCAGTGCTAGAGATCATTCGAAGCTGTTTTTT. The chain links TRBV20-1 to TRBJ2-2; D unclear. Trimming left V 0 bases short and J 12 bases short, with 8 bases between. The CDR3 contains 11 residues. Germline CDR1 DFQATT, CDR2 SNEGSKA (reference sequence).